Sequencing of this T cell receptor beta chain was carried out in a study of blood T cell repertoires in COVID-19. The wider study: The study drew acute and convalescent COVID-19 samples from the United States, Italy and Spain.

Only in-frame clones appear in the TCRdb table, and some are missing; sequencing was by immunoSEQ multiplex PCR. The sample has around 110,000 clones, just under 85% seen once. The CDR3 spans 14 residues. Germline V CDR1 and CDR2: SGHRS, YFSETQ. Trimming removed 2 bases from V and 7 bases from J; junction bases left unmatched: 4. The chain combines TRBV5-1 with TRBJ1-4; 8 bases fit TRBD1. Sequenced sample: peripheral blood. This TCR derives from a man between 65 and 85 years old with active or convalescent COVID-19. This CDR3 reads CASSFTGGFEKLFF. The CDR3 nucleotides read TGCGCCAGCAGCTTCACAGGGGGATTTGAAAAACTGTTTTTT.